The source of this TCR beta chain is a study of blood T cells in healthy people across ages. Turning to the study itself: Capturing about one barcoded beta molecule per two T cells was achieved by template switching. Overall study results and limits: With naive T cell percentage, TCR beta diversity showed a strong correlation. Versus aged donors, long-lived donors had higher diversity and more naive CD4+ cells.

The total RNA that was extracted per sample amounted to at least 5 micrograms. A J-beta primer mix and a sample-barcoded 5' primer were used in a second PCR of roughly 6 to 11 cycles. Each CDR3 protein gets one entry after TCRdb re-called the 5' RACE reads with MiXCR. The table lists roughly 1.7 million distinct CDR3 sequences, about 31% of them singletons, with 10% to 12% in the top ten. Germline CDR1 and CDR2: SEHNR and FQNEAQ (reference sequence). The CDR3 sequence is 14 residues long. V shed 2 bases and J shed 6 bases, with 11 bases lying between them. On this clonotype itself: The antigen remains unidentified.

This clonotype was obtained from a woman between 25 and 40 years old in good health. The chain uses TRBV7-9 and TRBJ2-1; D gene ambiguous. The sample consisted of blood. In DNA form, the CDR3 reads TGTGCCAGCAGCTTATCCTCCCCTCTCAATGAGCAGTTCTTC. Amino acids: CASSLSSPLNEQFF.